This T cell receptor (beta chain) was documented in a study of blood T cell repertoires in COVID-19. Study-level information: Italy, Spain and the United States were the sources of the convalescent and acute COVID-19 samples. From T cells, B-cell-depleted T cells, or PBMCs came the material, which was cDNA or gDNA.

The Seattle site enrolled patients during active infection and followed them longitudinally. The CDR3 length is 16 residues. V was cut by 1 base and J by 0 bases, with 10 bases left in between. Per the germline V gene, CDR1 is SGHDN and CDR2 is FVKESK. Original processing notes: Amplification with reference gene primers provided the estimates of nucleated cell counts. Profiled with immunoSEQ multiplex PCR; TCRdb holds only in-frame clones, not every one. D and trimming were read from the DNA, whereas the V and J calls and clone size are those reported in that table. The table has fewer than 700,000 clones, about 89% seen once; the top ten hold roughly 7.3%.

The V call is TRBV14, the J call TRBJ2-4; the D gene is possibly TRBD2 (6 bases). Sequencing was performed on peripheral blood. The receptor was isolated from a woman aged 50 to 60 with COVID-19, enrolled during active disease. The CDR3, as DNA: TGTGCCAGCAGCCAAGCCCGGGGACTAGCCAAAAACATTCAGTACTTC. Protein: CASSQARGLAKNIQYF.